This T cell receptor beta chain derives from a study of T cell responses to AZD1222 COVID-19 vaccine. Notes on the study in general: AZD1222 recipients seropositive at baseline numbered only 6 or 7.

The CDR3 has 13 amino acids. Germline V lookup: CDR1 SGHDT, CDR2 YYEEEE. Deletions cut 0 bases from V and 7 bases from J, with 8 bases between. The protocol was immunoSEQ multiplex PCR, while the TCRdb copy is restricted to in-frame clones and leaves out a portion. The sample has some 150,000 clones; roughly 90% are singletons. Details on this clone: Its specificity is not known.

This chain joins TRBV5-6 and TRBJ1-5; D remains unclear. This receptor was taken from an adult who received the AZD1222 COVID-19 vaccine. This material consisted of peripheral blood, taken 28 days after the second AZD1222 dose. The CDR3 coding sequence is TGTGCCAGCAGCTTGGCGGGAAGACAGCCCCAGCATTTT. Its protein is CASSLAGRQPQHF.